This T cell receptor (beta chain) was sequenced during a study of cytomegalovirus exposure and HLA in healthy donors (dated 2017 in TCRdb). About the study as a whole: A later analysis indicated that the 95 to 150 validation repertoires were generated on the platform also employed for the 600 to 750 repertoires of the first cohort. The study aimed to test whether cataloging public T cell receptors could reveal signatures of past pathogen exposure. Along with the approximately 650-subject first cohort, a separate validation cohort of 120 different subjects was used. High-throughput TCR immunosequencing, statistical association of individual TCRs with disease status, and machine learning were combined to predict cytomegalovirus infection status.

Separate from the approximately 700-subject first cohort, the validation cohort of about 120 subjects was the group to which the donors belonged. The investigation overall reported the following: In vitro tests confirmed that a few of the cytomegalovirus-associated TCR beta chains recognize cytomegalovirus antigens. A later analysis found that TCRs clustered in the first cohort also tended to co-occur in the roughly 120 validation repertoires, with 90% to 95% of cluster scores above 0. A later analysis lacked HLA typing for the validation cohort, so it scored co-occurrence in that cohort across all 120 or so repertoires. In the study, around 150 TCR beta chains were listed as associated with cytomegalovirus. The authors suggested that the approach could potentially be extended to other disease states and immunological phenotypes. Cytomegalovirus status was reported to be diagnosed by the classifier with high specificity and sensitivity in both the original and validation cohorts. Across donors, most TCR sequences were observed very rarely, whereas some public TCRs were present in many individuals.

The germline V gene encodes CDR1 MDHEN and CDR2 SYDVKM. Taken from cysteine to phenylalanine, the CDR3 has 20 residues. Only the CDR3 portion is preserved as DNA: 60 bases, with reading frame beginning at the first base. The V end loses 4 bases and the J end loses 0 bases, and a stretch of 25 bases separates them. This clone is a singleton in its sample. It lacks a known antigen. No much larger clone exists at a distance of one base, and base qualities are not known. To prepare the library, the immunoSEQ multiplex PCR assay was applied. In the paper's pipeline: A statistical classification framework was built for diagnosing cytomegalovirus status from the catalog of TCR beta chain sequences. Imported from immuneACCESS, the table was reduced by TCRdb to in-frame sequences with V and J called. These copies leave out some clones; in studies compared against another copy, an unresolved V gene accounts for under half, and the cause of the remainder is not known. The V and J calls and clone size were taken over from that table, and D and trimming were inferred from the DNA. This sample has 150,000 to 200,000 clones in its table, and about 80% of those were observed once. Roughly 7% of the sample is in the top ten clones.

Sequences were obtained from PBMCs. This chain is built from TRBV28 and TRBJ2-1, and perhaps TRBD2 as D gene, on 5 matching bases. The sequence was collected from a man aged 18 to 35 in good health and CMV-seropositive. The DNA reads TGTGCCAGCAGTTCCCCACTCTCCTCGGGGAGCGATAGCTCCTACAATGAGCAGTTCTTC. It codes for CASSSPLSSGSDSSYNEQFF. When the CDR3 is completed using the reference TRBV28 and TRBJ2-1 genes on either side, the full variable domain is DVKVTQSSRYLVKRTGEKVFLECVQDMDHENMFWYRQDPGLGLRLIYFSYDVKMKEKGDIPEGYSVSREKKERFSLILESASTNQTSMYLCASSSPLSSGSDSSYNEQFFGPGTRLTVL.